Presented here are 28 T cell receptor beta chains from one specimen sequenced in a study of CD8 T cells in Susac syndrome. Reverse transcription of about 0.5 to 1 ug RNA used random hexamers. MiXCR, applied by TCRdb to the immunoSEQ multiplex PCR reads, yields one record per CDR3 protein. The sample comprises around 150,000 distinct CDR3 sequences, about 94% of which are singletons, and more than 0.13% rests with the top ten. Sequencing was done on a sample of CD4+ T cells from PBMCs. The receptors derive from a human donor in good health.

V and J are TRBV3-1 and TRBJ2-1; 10 bases are shared with TRBD2. The CDR3 contains 15 residues. Germline assignment: CDR1 LGHDT and CDR2 YNNKEL (reference sequence). The ends lost 3 bases at V and 7 bases at J; junction bases unmatched: 6. The CDR3 nucleotides read TGTGCCAGCAGCCAGAGGACTAGCGGTGGGAATGAGCAGTTCTTC. Translated, it gives CASSQRTSGGNEQFF.

The chain links TRBV7-2 to TRBJ2-5, with 10 bases identical to TRBD2. Germline CDR1 SGHTA, CDR2 FQGNSA. This CDR3 region has 14 residues. The trim removed 3 bases at V and 5 bases at J, leaving 3 bases unmatched. DNA for the CDR3: TGTGCCAGCAGCTTGGGGACTAGCGCGGAGACCCAGTACTTC. Translated: CASSLGTSAETQYF. The full variable domain, in which reference TRBV7-2 and TRBJ2-5 provide the parts outside the CDR3, is GAGVSQSPSNKVTEKGKDVELRCDPISGHTALYWYRQSLGQGLEFLIYFQGNSAPDKSGLPSDRFSAERTGGSVSTLTIQRTQQEDSAVYLCASSLGTSAETQYFGPGTRLLVL.

The chain employs TRBV5-1 and TRBJ2-3, with TRBD2 matching 9 bases. The CDR3 spans 13 residues. Germline CDR1 and CDR2: SGHRS and YFSETQ. V lost 0 bases, J lost 14 bases, and 7 bases stayed unmatched. The CDR3 here is CASSLGGLALLYF. CDR3 nucleotides: TGCGCCAGCAGCTTGGGAGGACTAGCGCTTCTGTATTTT.

This chain uses TRBV5-1 with TRBJ2-7; D gene unclear. V lost 2 bases and J lost 7, with 7 bases in between. Looked up from germline, CDR1 is SGHRS and CDR2 is YFSETQ. The CDR3 has 11 amino acids. The CDR3 sequence: CASSFGNEQYF. The CDR3 DNA reads as TGCGCCAGCAGCTTTGGCAATGAGCAGTACTTC. Based on the CDR3 plus reference TRBV5-1 and TRBJ2-7, the full variable domain is KAGVTQTPRYLIKTRGQQVTLSCSPISGHRSVSWYQQTPGQGLQFLFEYFSETQRNKGNFPGRFSGRQFSNSRSEMNVSTLELGDSALYLCASSFGNEQYFGPGTRLTVT.

The chain joins TRBV10-3 to TRBJ2-5; 7 bases line up with TRBD2. V shed 5 bases and J 9 bases; nucleotides not matched to a gene: 15. Germline V gene lookup returns CDR1 ENHRY and CDR2 SYGVKD. The CDR3 has 15 amino acids. In DNA, the CDR3 is TGTGCCATCAGTCCGGGACTATCTTCGGCGGGGGCCCAGTACTTC. Amino acid sequence: CAISPGLSSAGAQYF.

V gene TRBV6-5 combines with J gene TRBJ1-6; 7 nucleotides agree with TRBD1. Germline V gives CDR1 MNHEY, CDR2 SVGAGI. V was pared by 6 bases and J by 7 bases, with 6 bases of the junction left unmatched. The CDR3 runs 14 residues. The CDR3: CASRTGQFNSPLHF. DNA for the CDR3: TGTGCCAGCAGGACGGGACAGTTCAATTCACCCCTCCACTTT.

This clonotype was found once. This chain uses TRBV6-6 with TRBJ1-2; TRBD1 agrees at 10 bases. The germline gives CDR1 MNHNY, CDR2 SVGAGI (reference sequence). Germline trimming cut 10 bases from V and 8 bases from J; bases unmatched to any gene: 10. CDR3 length equals 13 residues. CDR3 coding DNA: TGTGCCACCACGGGACAGGGGTGGATCGGCTACACCTTC. It translates to CATTGQGWIGYTF.

The V call is TRBV20-1, the J call TRBJ2-5, with 8 bases aligning to TRBD1. The germline V gene has CDR1 DFQATT and CDR2 SNEGSKA (reference sequence). The CDR3 contains 12 residues. The trim removed 5 bases at V and 5 bases at J, leaving 4 bases unmatched. The CDR3 bases are TGCAGTGCTGACGACAGGGGTGAGACCCAGTACTTC. Protein product: CSADDRGETQYF.

This chain connects TRBV5-1 to TRBJ1-5; the D gene is possibly TRBD1 (5 bases). CDR1 SGHRS and CDR2 YFSETQ come from the germline V gene. The CDR3 sequence is 15 residues long. Between the trimmed V and J ends, which lost 6 bases and 3 bases, there was a span of 16 bases. The CDR3 loop is CASTRDGGYNQPQHF. Written as DNA, the CDR3 is TGCGCCAGCACCCGGGACGGGGGATACAATCAGCCCCAGCATTTT.

The chain has TRBV7-3 and TRBJ2-3; 10 bases are shared with TRBD2. Germline lookup yields CDR1 SGHTA and CDR2 FQGTGA. V was pared by 5 bases and J by 2 bases, with 4 bases of the junction left unmatched. CDR3 length: 15 amino acids. As DNA, the CDR3 is TGTGCCAGCAGCAAACTAGCGGGATACACAGATACGCAGTATTTT. Amino acid sequence: CASSKLAGYTDTQYF.

The chain combines TRBV2 with TRBJ1-5; D uncertain. Per the germline V gene, CDR1 is SNHLY and CDR2 is FYNNEI. V lost 1 base and J 5 bases, leaving 9 bases between the germline ends. The CDR3 is 14 amino acids. In nucleotides, the CDR3 is TGTGCCAGCAGTGAAGGAGGGTCCCATCAGCCCCAGCATTTT. This encodes CASSEGGSHQPQHF. The variable domain in full, with the rest retrieved from reference TRBV2 and TRBJ1-5, is EPEVTQTPSHQVTQMGQEVILRCVPISNHLYFYWYRQILGQKVEFLVSFYNNEISEKSEIFDDQFSVERPDGSNFTLKIRSTKLEDSAMYFCASSEGGSHQPQHFGDGTRLSIL.

This clonotype has only one observation. The rearrangement links TRBV6-1 to TRBJ2-2; a possible D gene is TRBD2 (7 bases). Germline CDR1 is MNHNS and CDR2 is SASEGT. The CDR3 is 11 residues long. The CDR3 here is CAGGPTGELFF. Here the CDR3 DNA reads TGTGCGGGGGGGCCGACCGGGGAGCTGTTTTTT.

The chain joins TRBV18 to TRBJ2-2; no clear D gene. The germline V and J ends were trimmed by 2 bases and 6 bases, with 10 bases remaining between them. CDR1 KGHSH and CDR2 LQKENI come from the germline V gene. The CDR3 is made up of 14 amino acids. CDR3 sequence: CASSPVAAPGELFF. The CDR3 bases are TGTGCCAGCTCACCAGTGGCCGCTCCCGGGGAGCTGTTTTTT. The variable domain in full, with the rest retrieved from reference TRBV18 and TRBJ2-2, is NAGVMQNPRHLVRRRGQEARLRCSPMKGHSHVYWYRQLPEEGLKFMVYLQKENIIDESGMPKERFSAEFPKEGPSILRIQQVVRGDSAAYFCASSPVAAPGELFFGEGSRLTVL.

This sequence joins TRBV12-3 or TRBV12-4 and TRBJ2-7, with D possibly being TRBD1 (5 bases). This CDR3 spans 14 amino acids. The V end was cut by 2 bases, the J end by 2 bases, with 10 bases between. In DNA form, the CDR3 reads TGTGCCAGCAGTTTAAGTGGACAACCCTACGAGCAGTACTTC. It encodes CASSLSGQPYEQYF.

This clonotype appeared a few times. The J gene is TRBJ2-5, the V gene TRBV7-2, with 14 bases matching TRBD2. V trimming: 6 bases; J trimming: 5 bases; junction bases outside the gene matches: 5. Germline V gene data show CDR1 as SGHTA and CDR2 as FQGNSA. The CDR3 length is 15 residues. As DNA, the CDR3 is TGTGCCAGCAGGCCTCGACTAGCGGGAGGGGAGACCCAGTACTTC. The encoded protein is CASRPRLAGGETQYF.

The CDR3 DNA sequence: TGTGCCAGCAGCCAAGGGCTAGCGGGCGGGACCCAGTACTTC. Amino acids: CASSQGLAGGTQYF. V is TRBV3-1 and J is TRBJ2-5, with 8 bases matching TRBD2. The length of the CDR3 is 14 residues. Germline CDR1 reads LGHDT; CDR2 reads YNNKEL (reference sequence). V lost 1 base, J lost 7 bases, and 5 bases stayed unmatched.

The genes are TRBV24-1 and TRBJ1-2, with TRBD1 matching over 8 bases. The germline V gene encodes CDR1 KGHDR and CDR2 SFDVKD. J lost 4 bases, V lost 2 bases, and 2 bases had no gene match. CDR3 length: 14 amino acids. Here the CDR3 reads CATSDSTGGYGYTF. The CDR3 DNA reads as TGTGCCACCAGTGATTCTACAGGGGGCTATGGCTACACCTTC.

The chain is built from TRBV19 and TRBJ1-2; perhaps TRBD1 as D (6 bases). Germline V CDR1 and CDR2: LNHDA, SQIVND (reference sequence). This CDR3 is 13 amino acids long. Trimming removed 4 bases from V and 7 bases from J, with 13 bases in between. For the CDR3, the DNA is TGTGCCAGTAGTACACGGGGGGCGCGTGGCTACACCTTC. It is translated as CASSTRGARGYTF.

CDR3 protein: CASSPARGPTYEQYF. The CDR3 DNA follows: TGTGCCAGCTCACCCGCGCGTGGACCAACCTACGAGCAGTACTTC. This chain uses TRBV18 with TRBJ2-7, with D uncertain. Trimming cost V 3 bases and J 2 bases, with 14 bases left between them. This CDR3 spans 15 amino acids. Germline lookup yields CDR1 KGHSH and CDR2 LQKENI.

The chain has TRBV3-1 and TRBJ1-5; no definite D call. Trimming left V 0 bases short and J 12 bases short, with 18 bases between. Per the germline V gene, CDR1 is LGHDT and CDR2 is YNNKEL (reference sequence). The CDR3 runs to 15 residues. For the CDR3, the DNA is TGTGCCAGCAGCCAAGATCCGCACGATTTCTTGTTCCAGCATTTT. This sequence encodes CASSQDPHDFLFQHF.

This chain joins TRBV11-1 and TRBJ2-5; TRBD2 aligns across 8 bases. The CDR3 length is 15 residues. V shed 1 base, J shed 1 base, and the junction held 2 bases outside the gene matches. Germline loops: CDR1 SGHAT, CDR2 FQDESV (reference sequence). The CDR3 DNA sequence: TGTGCCAGCAGCTTAGACGGGGGGGTCCAAGAGACCCAGTACTTC. This translates into CASSLDGGVQETQYF.

V gene TRBV6-6 combines with J gene TRBJ2-7; D gene unclear. The CDR3 contains 15 residues. In germline, CDR1 is MNHNY, CDR2 SVGAGI (reference sequence). Trimming cost V 0 bases and J 0 bases, with 9 bases left between them. In nucleotides, the CDR3 is TGTGCCAGCAGTTACTCGTCCCAGACCTCCTACGAGCAGTACTTC. The encoded protein is CASSYSSQTSYEQYF.

V usage is TRBV20-1 and J usage is TRBJ1-2; no clear D gene. CDR3 size: 14 residues. Trimming shortened V by 2 bases and J by 8 bases, and 18 bases separated the two germline ends. Germline CDR1 DFQATT, CDR2 SNEGSKA (reference sequence). This chain's CDR3 is CSARSWAEGEGYTF. DNA for the CDR3: TGCAGTGCTAGATCCTGGGCAGAGGGAGAGGGCTACACCTTC.

CDR3 sequence (DNA): TGTGCCAGCAGTGATGGGACAGGCGATGAAAAACTGTTTTTT. It yields the protein CASSDGTGDEKLFF. The gene calls are TRBV2 and TRBJ1-4, with 8 nucleotides matching TRBD1. The CDR3 is 14 residues long. J was trimmed by 6 bases and V by 3 bases; bases with no gene match: 3. Germline V lookup: CDR1 SNHLY, CDR2 FYNNEI.

This clonotype has a single count. The chain is built from TRBV29-1 and TRBJ2-5; D remains ambiguous. The CDR3 has 13 amino acids. Germline V lookup: CDR1 SQVTM, CDR2 ANQGSEA. Trimming shortened V by 1 base and J by 2 bases, and 8 bases separated the two germline ends. The CDR3, as DNA: TGCAGCGTTGAAGTTCTCAGACAAGAGACCCAGTACTTC. This sequence encodes CSVEVLRQETQYF.

The V call is TRBV6-1, the J call TRBJ2-5; TRBD2 agrees at 11 bases. This CDR3 is built from 18 residues. Germline CDR1 MNHNS, CDR2 SASEGT. V trimming: 7 bases; J trimming: 5 bases; junction bases outside the gene matches: 18. Here the CDR3 reads CASTFGASGGPGLETQYF. CDR3 DNA: TGTGCCAGCACCTTCGGCGCTAGCGGGGGGCCGGGTCTGGAGACCCAGTACTTC.

This clonotype is a singleton in its sample. The chain recombines TRBV27 with TRBJ2-7; no clear D. The V gene's germline CDR1 is MNHEY and CDR2 SMNVEV (reference sequence). The CDR3 spans 12 residues. The germline V and J ends were trimmed by 8 bases and 2 bases, with 10 bases remaining between them. DNA for the CDR3: TGTGCCAGCGGGCTACGGGCCTACGAGCAGTACTTC. It encodes CASGLRAYEQYF.

V gene TRBV12-5 combines with J gene TRBJ1-1; 10 bases align to TRBD1. There are 14 residues in the CDR3. J lost 5 bases, V lost 6 bases, and 6 bases had no gene match. Germline-derived CDR1 and CDR2 are LGHNT and FRNRAP. The CDR3 loop is CASGRGTGVTEAFF. In DNA, the CDR3 is TGTGCTAGTGGCCGTGGGACAGGGGTTACTGAAGCTTTCTTT.